The source of this TCR beta chain is a study of T cell repertoires in cytomegalovirus infection. As for the study in general: Indicated by public TCR beta signatures were CMV infection and matching HLA type.

This clonotype was counted at least ten times. As yet, its antigen is unknown. Study outcomes and limitations: Cumulative frequency (of public TCR beta family members) identified carriers of CMV plus the relevant HLA. Within the response measured ex vivo, HLA-C-restricted CMV-specific TCR beta clonotypes were dominant.

Germline V gene data show CDR1 as SEHNR and CDR2 as FQNEAQ (reference sequence). Trimming pared 2 bases from V and 8 bases from J, leaving 16 bases between. This CDR3 contains 16 residues. TCRdb fed the reads into MiXCR, producing one record per CDR3 protein. In the table there are around 300,000 distinct CDR3 sequences, roughly 25% of which are singletons. The receptor comes from a human donor in good health (CMV status not recorded). Some clones in this sample may be carry-over from other donors' samples. The V gene is TRBV7-9, the J gene TRBJ1-6; D is uncertain. The sample comprised PBMCs. The CDR3 nucleotides are TGTGCCAGCAGCTTAACCCTGACGGGCGGGGATTCACCCCTCCACTTT. Protein: CASSLTLTGGDSPLHF. Together with reference TRBV7-9 and TRBJ1-6, the CDR3 gives the full variable domain: DTGVSQNPRHKITKRGQNVTFRCDPISEHNRLYWYRQTLGQGPEFLTYFQNEAQLEKSRLLSDRFSAERPKGSFSTLEIQRTEQGDSAMYLCASSLTLTGGDSPLHFGNGTRLTVT.